Listed below are T cell receptor beta chains from one sample, sequenced in a study of identical twins. One entry per CDR3 protein, called by TCRdb with MiXCR from the 5' RACE reads. The sample has more than 250,000 distinct CDR3 sequences, roughly 8.6% seen once. These data were also reused for a study on yellow fever vaccine responses in identical twins.

The sequencing sample was made of memory (CD45RO+) T cells sorted from blood. All receptors derive from a woman aged 18-29 years in good health. The CDR3 runs from the conserved cysteine through the conserved F or W. The order of the fields is clone size, V gene, D gene, J gene, CDR3 DNA, CDR3 protein. A D gene is named only where the DNA matches it firmly. Size is stated for part of the rows, as once, few or many counts, or as a class when the clone is expanded.

size: many
V: TRBV6-1
D: TRBD1
J: TRBJ1-5
DNA: TGTGCCAGCAGTGAAACCCGACAGGGCGGGCAGCCCCAGCATTTT
CDR3: CASSETRQGGQPQHF

size: few
V: TRBV20-1
D: TRBD2
J: TRBJ2-3
DNA: TGCAGTGCTCTTAGACTAGCGGGAGGCCCAGATACGCAGTATTTT
CDR3: CSALRLAGGPDTQYF

size: NA
V: TRBV19
D: NA
J: TRBJ2-1
DNA: TGTGCCAGTAGTATCGGAGAGGGCCTCCTAGGTGAGCAGTTCTTC
CDR3: CASSIGEGLLGEQFF

size: few
V: TRBV27
D: NA
J: TRBJ2-1
DNA: TGTGCCAGCAGTTTATCGAGGGGGGAACCTGAGCAGTTCTTC
CDR3: CASSLSRGEPEQFF

size: many
V: TRBV10-3
D: TRBD1
J: TRBJ2-5
DNA: TGTGCCATCGGACAGGGCTTCATCCAAGAGACCCAGTACTTC
CDR3: CAIGQGFIQETQYF

size: NA
V: TRBV4-1
D: TRBD2
J: TRBJ2-3
DNA: TGCGCCAGCAGCCAATTAGCGGGGACTCGCACAGATACGCAGTATTTT
CDR3: CASSQLAGTRTDTQYF

size: NA
V: TRBV11-1
D: NA
J: TRBJ2-5
DNA: TGTGCCAGCAGCGCCGGGCAGGGGGGGACCCAGTACTTC
CDR3: CASSAGQGGTQYF

size: NA
V: TRBV7-9
D: TRBD1
J: TRBJ1-6
DNA: TGTGCCAGCAGCTTAGCGGACAGGGGTAATTCACCCCTCCACTTT
CDR3: CASSLADRGNSPLHF

size: many
V: TRBV6-5
D: TRBD2
J: TRBJ2-7
DNA: TGTGCCAGCAGTTACTCGCCTAGCGGTCCTTACGAGCAGTACTTC
CDR3: CASSYSPSGPYEQYF

size: few
V: TRBV19
D: NA
J: TRBJ2-6
DNA: TGTGCCAGTAGTACCTCGGGACGGATCGCTAAAGGGGCCAACGTCCTGACTTTC
CDR3: CASSTSGRIAKGANVLTF

size: NA
V: TRBV27
D: TRBD2
J: TRBJ2-1
DNA: TGTGCCAGCGGGGCTAGCGGGAGTTCCTACAATGAGCAGTTCTTC
CDR3: CASGASGSSYNEQFF

size: NA
V: TRBV12-3/TRBV12-4
D: TRBD1
J: TRBJ2-3
DNA: TGTGCCATCAGTTTAGCGAGAGTTTTGACAGGGAGATCAGATACGCAGTATTTT
CDR3: CAISLARVLTGRSDTQYF

size: NA
V: TRBV18
D: NA
J: TRBJ2-3
DNA: TGTGCCAGCTCACCACCTCCGGACGCGGCTACGCAGTATTTT
CDR3: CASSPPPDAATQYF

size: many
V: TRBV6-2/TRBV6-3
D: TRBD2
J: TRBJ2-5
DNA: TGTGCCAGCAGTCCTGGTACGGGGGGTGTGGAGACCCAGTACTTC
CDR3: CASSPGTGGVETQYF

size: many
V: TRBV20-1
D: NA
J: TRBJ2-3
DNA: TGCAATCCGGGGGGCCTTAGCACAGATACGCAGTATTTT
CDR3: CNPGGLSTDTQYF

size: few
V: TRBV24-1
D: NA
J: TRBJ2-5
DNA: TGTGCCACCAGTGAAGGGGTTGGGACCCAGTACTTC
CDR3: CATSEGVGTQYF

size: many
V: TRBV12-3/TRBV12-4
D: TRBD1
J: TRBJ2-7
DNA: TGTGCCAGCAGACCCGACAGGGGGGGGTTAACCTACGAGCAGTACTTC
CDR3: CASRPDRGGLTYEQYF